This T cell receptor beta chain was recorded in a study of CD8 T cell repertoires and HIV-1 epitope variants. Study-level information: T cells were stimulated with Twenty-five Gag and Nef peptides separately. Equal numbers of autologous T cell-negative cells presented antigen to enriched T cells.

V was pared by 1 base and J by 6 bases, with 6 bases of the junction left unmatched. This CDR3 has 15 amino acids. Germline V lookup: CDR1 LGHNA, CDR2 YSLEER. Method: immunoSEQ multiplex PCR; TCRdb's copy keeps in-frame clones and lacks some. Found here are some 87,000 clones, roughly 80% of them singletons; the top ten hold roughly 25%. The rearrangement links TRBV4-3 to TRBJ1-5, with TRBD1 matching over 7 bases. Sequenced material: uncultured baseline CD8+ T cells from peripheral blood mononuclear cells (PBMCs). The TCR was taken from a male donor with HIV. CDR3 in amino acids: CASSQVKGGVQPQHF. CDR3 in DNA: TGCGCCAGCAGCCAAGTCAAAGGGGGCGTTCAGCCCCAGCATTTT.